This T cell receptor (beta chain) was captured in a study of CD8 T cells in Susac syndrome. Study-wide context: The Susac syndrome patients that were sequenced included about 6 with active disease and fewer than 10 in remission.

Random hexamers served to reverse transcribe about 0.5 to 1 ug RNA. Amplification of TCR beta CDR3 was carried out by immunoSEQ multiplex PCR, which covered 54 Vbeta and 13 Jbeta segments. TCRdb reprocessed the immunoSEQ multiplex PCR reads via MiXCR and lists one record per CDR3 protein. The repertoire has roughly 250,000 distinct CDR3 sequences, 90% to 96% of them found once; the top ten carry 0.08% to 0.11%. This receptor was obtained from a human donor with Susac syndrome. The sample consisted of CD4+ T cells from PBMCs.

The CDR3 DNA reads as TGTGCCAGCAGCCCCTGGACTAGCGAACAAGAGACCCAGTACTTC. Its translation: CASSPWTSEQETQYF. This chain joins TRBV11-2 and TRBJ2-5; TRBD2 matches 9 bases. The CDR3 contains 15 residues. Germline CDR1 is SGHAT and CDR2 is FQNNGV. V dropped 5 bases and J dropped 2; count of bases not matched to a gene: 6.